This T cell receptor (beta chain) was captured in a study of CD8 T cells in Susac syndrome. RNA, at about 0.5 to 1 ug, was reverse transcribed with random hexamers. The CDR3 of TCR beta was amplified by immunoSEQ multiplex PCR across 54 Vbeta and 13 Jbeta. TCRdb passed the immunoSEQ multiplex PCR reads through MiXCR, listing each CDR3 protein once. Among 180,000 or so distinct CDR3 sequences listed, over 90% were seen once. There are 15 residues in the CDR3. The V end was cut by 6 bases, the J end by 3 bases, with 14 bases between. This clonotype was sampled from a human donor with multiple sclerosis. Sequencing was performed on CD4+ T cells from PBMCs. The chain joins TRBV12-3 or TRBV12-4 to TRBJ2-2; tentative D call: TRBD1 (6 bases). CDR3 in DNA: TGTGCCAGCAGCCGGGTGGGACAATACACCGGGGAGCTGTTTTTT. It yields the protein CASSRVGQYTGELFF.